Included here is one T cell receptor beta chain sequence, with context. Method: immunoSEQ multiplex PCR; TCRdb's copy keeps in-frame clones and lacks some. The table lists approximately 240,000 clones, approximately 83% of them singletons. Germline V gene lookup returns CDR1 SGHAT and CDR2 FQNNGV. CDR3 length: 16 residues. Trimming pared 5 bases from V and 1 base from J, leaving 17 bases between. These data come from a study of blood T cell repertoires in COVID-19. Study at large: The study drew acute and convalescent COVID-19 samples from the United States, Italy and Spain.

The TCR comes from a human donor in a cohort sampled during active COVID-19. The specimen was peripheral blood. The V and J genes are TRBV11-2 and TRBJ1-2, with D hard to call. The CDR3 protein is CASSQLTDWLNYGYTF. In nucleotides, the CDR3 is TGTGCCAGCAGCCAACTTACAGATTGGCTTAACTATGGCTACACCTTC.